These 4 T cell receptor beta chains came from one sample sequenced in a study of CD8+CD57+ T cells in acquired aplastic anemia. Template material for TCR beta VDJ and CDR3 profiling consisted of genomic DNA. TCRdb reanalysed the reads using MiXCR and keeps one entry per CDR3 protein. The table includes over 150,000 distinct CDR3 sequences, roughly 54% detected once. Selection for sequencing was limited to patients who had shown CD8+CD57+ cell expansion by flow cytometry. Sequences were obtained from sorted CD4+, CD8+, or CD8+CD57+ T cells (not recorded which) from PBMCs. The receptors were sampled from a human donor with aplastic anemia.

This clonotype was observed at least ten times. This chain links TRBV9 with TRBJ2-2, with D unclear. The V gene's germline CDR1 is SGDLS and CDR2 YYNGEE. The CDR3 is made up of 14 amino acids. V was trimmed by 3 bases and J by 6 bases, leaving 12 bases between them. CDR3 sequence: CASSAYVGPGELFF. DNA for the CDR3: TGTGCCAGCAGCGCCTATGTCGGTCCCGGGGAGCTGTTTTTT.

The chain joins TRBV10-1 to TRBJ1-2; possible D gene TRBD1, 5 bases. CDR1 WNHNN and CDR2 SYGVQD come from the germline V gene (reference sequence). Trimming pared 6 bases from V and 7 bases from J, leaving 24 bases between. This CDR3 is 16 amino acids long. Here the CDR3 reads CASRPGRECEYRGYTF. CDR3 DNA sequence: TGCGCCAGCAGACCGGGACGCGAGTGTGAGTATCGTGGCTACACCTTC.

On this clonotype: Its ends do not fully match the called genes, so a read error is possible. This chain connects TRBV15 to TRBJ2-1, with D perhaps assigned TRBD1 or TRBD2 (5 bases each). The germline gives CDR1 LNHNV, CDR2 YYDKDF (reference sequence). CDR3 size: 14 residues. The DNA for the CDR3 is TGTGCCACCAGGGGACGAGAATCCTACAATGGGCAGCTCTTC. Encoded protein: CATRGRESYNGQLF. The variable domain in full, with the rest retrieved from reference TRBV15 and TRBJ2-1, is DAMVIQNPRYQVTQFGKPVTLSCSQTLNHNVMYWYQQKSSQAPKLLFHYYDKDFNNEADTPDNFQSRRPNTSFCFLDIRSPGLGDTAMYLCATRGRESYNGQLFGPGTRLTVL.

This clonotype occurred many times. The V gene is TRBV2, the J gene TRBJ1-5; D unclear. Trimming stripped 0 bases from V and 7 bases from J, with 7 bases between. Germline CDR1 reads SNHLY; CDR2 reads FYNNEI. This CDR3 has 13 residues. CDR3 nucleotides: TGTGCCAGCAGTGAAGCGCTTCTGCAGCCCCAGCATTTT. Translating it yields CASSEALLQPQHF.